This passage covers 23 T cell receptor beta chains from one sample sequenced in a study of cytomegalovirus exposure and HLA in healthy donors. Researchers ran the PCR with 60 Vbeta and 13 Jbeta primers. Clones were read by immunoSEQ multiplex PCR, and TCRdb kept only the in-frame ones, dropping some. The sample includes tens of thousands of clones, 7.6% seen only once; the top ten take roughly 2%. Sequenced material: PBMCs. All receptors come from a man in his forties or fifties in good health and CMV-seronegative.

The CDR3 region has the DNA TGTGCCAGCAGGGGAACGGACAGGGCGAACTATGGCTACACCTTC. Translated, it gives CASRGTDRANYGYTF. The V gene is TRBV5-6, the J gene TRBJ1-2, with 8 bases lining up with TRBD1. The J segment lost 2 bases and the V segment lost 5 bases, leaving 8 bases of the junction unmatched. The V gene's germline CDR1 is SGHDT and CDR2 YYEEEE. The CDR3 loop spans 15 amino acids.

This clone was detected a few times. The rearrangement uses TRBV6-5 and TRBJ2-3, with TRBD1 matching 8 bases. The CDR3 runs 14 residues. The germline V gene encodes CDR1 MNHEY and CDR2 SVGAGI. The V segment lost 6 bases and the J segment 1 base; nucleotides outside the gene matches: 3. The CDR3 DNA sequence: TGTGCCAGCAGCCCGGGACAGGGCACAGATACGCAGTATTTT. The encoded protein is CASSPGQGTDTQYF.

This clone has a handful of counts. The chain uses TRBV19 and TRBJ2-3; D unclear. Germline CDR1 is LNHDA and CDR2 is SQIVND (reference sequence). Between the trimmed V and J ends, which lost 7 bases and 4 bases, there was a span of 9 bases. The CDR3 is made up of 12 amino acids. Here the CDR3 DNA reads TGTGCCAGTAAACAGAATGCAGATACGCAGTATTTT. This codes for CASKQNADTQYF. Full variable domain (remainder filled in from reference TRBV19 and TRBJ2-3): DGGITQSPKYLFRKEGQNVTLSCEQNLNHDAMYWYRQDPGQGLRLIYYSQIVNDFQKGDIAEGYSVSREKKESFPLTVTSAQKNPTAFYLCASKQNADTQYFGPGTRLTVL.

A note on this clone: A read error may account for a junction end that differs from germline. CDR3 nucleotides: TGTGCCAGTAGTTTTACAGTCTCCCACGAGCAGTACTTC. It specifies CASSFTVSHEQYF. The rearrangement links TRBV19 to TRBJ2-7; D gene unclear. The CDR3 contains 13 residues. Germline CDR1 and CDR2: LNHDA and SQIVND (reference sequence).

A few counts support this clone. The chain couples TRBV11-3 to TRBJ2-1; 13 bases map to TRBD2. Per germline, CDR1 SGHNT and CDR2 YENEEA. Trimming removed 4 bases from V and 11 bases from J; junction bases left unmatched: 8. This CDR3 is 15 amino acids long. This CDR3 reads CASSSSGLAGTQQFF. In nucleotides, the CDR3 is TGTGCCAGCAGCTCCTCGGGACTAGCGGGGACGCAGCAGTTCTTC.

The chain carries TRBV28 and TRBJ2-6; D call uncertain. Trimming took 5 bases from V and 0 from J, leaving 11 bases between them. CDR1 is MDHEN and CDR2 is SYDVKM in the germline V gene. The CDR3 is 16 residues long. The CDR3, as DNA: TGTGCCAGCAGTCTTCCGGGTCCCTCTGGGGCCAACGTCCTGACTTTC. This gives the protein CASSLPGPSGANVLTF. Drawing the rest from reference TRBV28 and TRBJ2-6, the complete variable domain is DVKVTQSSRYLVKRTGEKVFLECVQDMDHENMFWYRQDPGLGLRLIYFSYDVKMKEKGDIPEGYSVSREKKERFSLILESASTNQTSMYLCASSLPGPSGANVLTFGAGSRLTVL.

This clone occurred a few times. This chain links TRBV6-5 with TRBJ1-3; unclear D gene. V dropped 5 bases and J dropped 1 base, with 12 bases sitting between them. Germline CDR1 is MNHEY and CDR2 is SVGAGI. The CDR3 spans 15 residues. The CDR3, as DNA: TGTGCCAGCAGTATAGCCTTCATGTCTGGAAACACCATATATTTT. Its translation: CASSIAFMSGNTIYF.

This clone has just a few counts. The rearrangement joins TRBV28 to TRBJ1-2; no clear D. The CDR3 has 13 residues. V shed 2 bases and J shed 5 bases, with 9 bases lying between them. The germline CDR1 and CDR2 sequences are MDHEN and SYDVKM. The CDR3 DNA reads TGTGCCAGCAGTTTAGATGTGAGGTATGGCTACACCTTC. It translates to CASSLDVRYGYTF.

This clone was counted a few times. The V call is TRBV5-1, the J call TRBJ1-1; a weak D match, TRBD1 (5 bases). The V and J ends lost 0 bases and 5 bases respectively, with 17 bases between them. CDR1 and CDR2 from the germline V gene are SGHRS and YFSETQ. The CDR3 covers 16 residues. The CDR3 DNA reads TGCGCCAGCAGCTTGGGGGATCCGACACGGGGGACTGAAGCTTTCTTT. Translated, it gives CASSLGDPTRGTEAFF.

This clone came up a few times. V is TRBV7-9 and J is TRBJ2-1, with 13 bases aligning to TRBD2. CDR3 size: 17 residues. V shed 8 bases and J 3 bases; nucleotides not matched to a gene: 10. The germline V gene has CDR1 SEHNR and CDR2 FQNEAQ (reference sequence). CDR3 DNA: TGTGCCAGCCGGGGGACTAGCGGGACCGGTGACTACAATGAGCAGTTCTTC. This gives the protein CASRGTSGTGDYNEQFF.

This clone was observed a handful of times. This sequence joins TRBV10-2 and TRBJ1-3; no clear D gene. Trimming pared 6 bases from V and 2 bases from J, leaving 14 bases between. The germline V gene has CDR1 WSHSY and CDR2 SAAADI. The CDR3 is 15 residues long. The CDR3 DNA reads as TGCGCCAGCAGCTCTATAAGCGGGCCTGGAAACACCATATATTTT. It is translated as CASSSISGPGNTIYF.

This clone appeared a few times. J is TRBJ1-4 and V is TRBV4-3, with 7 bases lining up with TRBD1. The germline V gene encodes CDR1 LGHNA and CDR2 YSLEER. This CDR3 has 14 amino acids. V trimming: 4 bases; J trimming: 5 bases; junction bases outside the gene matches: 4. The CDR3 spells CASSPGQVNEKLFF. The CDR3 DNA reads as TGCGCCAGCAGCCCCGGACAGGTGAATGAAAAACTGTTTTTT.

This clone was found a few times. In DNA form, the CDR3 reads TGTGCCACCAGCAGAGACCCGGGAGAGCCCCAGCATTTT. This translates into CATSRDPGEPQHF. The chain couples TRBV15 to TRBJ1-5; D ambiguous. CDR3 size: 13 residues. Trimming took off 0 bases at V and 8 bases at J, with 8 bases between the two ends. Germline assignment: CDR1 LNHNV and CDR2 YYDKDF (reference sequence).

The chain has TRBV27 and TRBJ1-6; no definite D call. Trimming left V 5 bases short and J 0 bases short, with 11 bases between. CDR3 length: 16 residues. The germline CDR1 and CDR2 sequences are MNHEY and SMNVEV (reference sequence). CDR3 in amino acids: CASSPAGSSYNSPLHF. The CDR3 nucleotides are TGTGCCAGCAGTCCTGCGGGGAGCTCCTATAATTCACCCCTCCACTTT.

This chain uses TRBV7-9 with TRBJ2-3; 11 nucleotides agree with TRBD2. Trimming cost V 4 bases and J 4 bases; bases outside gene matches: 13. CDR1 and CDR2 from the germline V gene are SEHNR and FQNEAQ (reference sequence). The CDR3 sequence is 18 residues long. The CDR3 nucleotides read TGTGCCAGCAGCTCCCCCCGGCTAGCGGGGGGTATCTCAGATACGCAGTATTTT. Encoded protein: CASSSPRLAGGISDTQYF.

The genes are TRBV5-6 and TRBJ2-7; D perhaps matches TRBD1 (6 bases). There are 13 residues in the CDR3. V was clipped by 2 bases and J by 4 bases, with 10 bases between them. Per germline, CDR1 SGHDT and CDR2 YYEEEE. CDR3 sequence (DNA): TGTGCCAGCAGCTTAGGACAGTTTTACGAGCAGTACTTC. It encodes CASSLGQFYEQYF.

This clone showed up just a few times. V and J are TRBV5-4 and TRBJ2-2; D gene ambiguous. Trimming cost V 4 bases and J 3 bases, with 7 bases left between them. The CDR3 runs to 13 residues. Germline values: CDR1 SGHNT, CDR2 YYREEE (reference sequence). This CDR3 reads CASSRQDTGELFF. CDR3 nucleotide sequence: TGTGCCAGCAGCCGCCAGGACACCGGGGAGCTGTTTTTT.

This clone came up a few times. Written as DNA, the CDR3 is TGTGCCAGCAGCAAAGCTCAGAGGAAGGGGAACACCATATATTTT. Amino acid sequence: CASSKAQRKGNTIYF. The chain uses TRBV21-1 and TRBJ1-3; TRBD1 is the table's D call and was not checked against the DNA. TRBV21-1 has pseudogene status. CDR3 length equals 15 residues.

The rearrangement uses TRBV7-2 and TRBJ1-3, with no clear D. Germline V lookup: CDR1 SGHTA, CDR2 FQGNSA. CDR3 length: 15 amino acids. Trimming left V 5 bases short and J 1 base short, with 12 bases between. The CDR3 is CASSPSPSSGNTIYF. The CDR3, as DNA: TGTGCCAGCAGCCCCTCCCCGAGTTCTGGAAACACCATATATTTT.

There are a few counts of this clone. The identical CDR3 is also encoded by other nucleotide sequences in the sample. The chain links TRBV11-3 to TRBJ2-5; 9 positions match TRBD2. V lost 5 bases to trimming and J lost 5 bases; unmatched junction nucleotides: 3. This CDR3 is 13 amino acids long. Germline V gene data show CDR1 as SGHNT and CDR2 as YENEEA. CDR3 region: CASSPGLAETQYF. CDR3 nucleotide sequence: TGTGCCAGCAGCCCAGGACTAGCGGAGACCCAGTACTTC.

There are a few counts of this clone. CDR3 sequence (DNA): TGCAGCGCCTTAAGAGGTAGGGGGCCATGCAATCAGCCCCAGCATTTT. The encoded protein is CSALRGRGPCNQPQHF. The rearrangement uses TRBV29-1 and TRBJ1-5; 7 bases map to TRBD1. The CDR3 loop spans 16 amino acids. Losses at the gene ends were 7 bases for V and 2 bases for J; bases not matched to a gene: 14. CDR1 SQVTM and CDR2 ANQGSEA come from the germline V gene.

This chain uses TRBV2 with TRBJ2-1; 9 bases fit TRBD2. The CDR3 sequence is 15 residues long. The V segment lost 4 bases and the J segment 6 bases; nucleotides outside the gene matches: 7. Germline loops: CDR1 SNHLY, CDR2 FYNNEI. This CDR3 is CASSGQGLAFNEQFF. CDR3 bases: TGTGCCAGCAGTGGGCAGGGACTAGCATTCAATGAGCAGTTCTTC.

The J gene is TRBJ2-2, the V gene TRBV6-1; tentative D call: TRBD1 (5 bases). The CDR3 sequence is 14 residues long. With 4 bases removed from V and 5 bases from J, the gap between germline ends came to 11 bases. Germline V gene lookup returns CDR1 MNHNS and CDR2 SASEGT. The DNA for the CDR3 is TGTGCCAGCAGTGCTGAACAGGTTACCGGGGAGCTGTTTTTT. Encoded protein: CASSAEQVTGELFF.